This T cell receptor (beta chain) was recovered during a study of blood T cell repertoires in COVID-19. Study overall: Whether acute or convalescent, the COVID-19 samples came from the United States, Italy and Spain. From T cells, B-cell-depleted T cells, or PBMCs came the material, which was cDNA or gDNA.

As originally analysed: Amplifying reference gene primers gave estimates of nucleated cell counts. Profiling relied on immunoSEQ multiplex PCR, and the TCRdb table lists in-frame clones only, not all of them. V, J and clone size are those of that table, while D and trimming were read from the DNA. In the table there are nearly 40,000 clones, approximately 90% of which are singletons. Germline V gene lookup returns CDR1 SGHRS and CDR2 YFSETQ. There are 16 residues in the CDR3. V lost 0 bases and J 0 bases, leaving 10 bases between the germline ends. The chain couples TRBV5-1 to TRBJ2-4; D is perhaps TRBD1 (6 bases). Sequencing input: peripheral blood. The sequence derives from a man in his fifties in a cohort sampled during active COVID-19. CDR3 residues: CASSLEGQLAKNIQYF. The CDR3 bases are TGCGCCAGCAGCTTGGAAGGACAGCTAGCCAAAAACATTCAGTACTTC.